Listed below are T cell receptor beta chains from one sample, sequenced in a study of blood T cell repertoires in COVID-19. Profiled with immunoSEQ multiplex PCR; TCRdb holds only in-frame clones, not every one. This sample has around 230,000 clones, with around four fifths found just once. Sequencing was carried out using peripheral blood. The receptors were sampled from an older woman with active or convalescent COVID-19. Each CDR3 is given without its conserved first and last residue.

V gene | CDR3 protein
TRBV21-1 | ASSKDRDRVPSGYT
TRBV19 | ASGNREGGNQPQH
TRBV7-3 | ASSLTGSQGTQY
TRBV5-6 | ASSPLGGGYQETQY
TRBV2 | ASSPGGKNNQPQH
TRBV2 | ASSERGAREIGELF
TRBV30 | AWSVSRAYSNQPQH
TRBV18 | ASSPRADTEAF
TRBV29-1 | SVQGWAGGYT
TRBV5-4 | ASSPEQGALGDEQY
TRBV30 | AWRYQGAEKLF
TRBV5-6 | ASTRGGISYEQY
TRBV7-9 | ASSAQGAQWAF
TRBV7-6 | ASSSTTATSGGANEQF
TRBV11-2 | ASSLRGYEQY
TRBV2 | ASSIDRVGTEAF
TRBV18 | ASSPAGPKY
TRBV6-5 | ASSYSAGAGNTIY
TRBV5-3 | ARSTEGQSPYGYT
TRBV28 | ASSPPGLGFRLF
TRBV10-1 | ASSGATPTGRFYEQY
TRBV7-2 | ASSLSGNTEAF
TRBV7-9 | ASSPTGTGFEKLF
TRBV7-9 | ASSFIDGPGTEAF
TRBV30 | AWSGGVGEKLF
TRBV18 | ASSWGQEETNTGELF
TRBV7-9 | ASSRIPTQINYGYT
TRBV6-5 | ASGGGGSDTQY
TRBV18 | ASSPGRGWTEAF
TRBV6-6 | ASSEDIDYGYT
TRBV4-3 | ASSQDPTGPDTQY
TRBV7-2 | ASSGQGAPYEQY
TRBV19 | ASSIGGGGYNEQF
TRBV27 | ASSLQGRTGYT
TRBV9 | ASSVLGSHGVSTYGYT
TRBV6-5 | ASSYSQRGTTGELF
TRBV7-2 | ASSLGLTRGSTDTQY
TRBV6-5 | ASSYSAGNNYGYT
TRBV6-2/TRBV6-3 | ASSQGLEAF
TRBV7-9 | ASSPGQISYEQY
TRBV30 | AWSVLGATGELF
TRBV11-2 | ANSLGLQSQTIQY
TRBV2 | ASSDIGQGRTYNSPLH
TRBV3-1/TRBV3-2 | ASSQGGYEGARQF
TRBV3-1/TRBV3-2 | ASSLGGSYEQY
TRBV3-1/TRBV3-2 | ASSSRLNQPQH
TRBV19 | ASSRDSTGYT
TRBV6-5 | ASSSSGRSSYEQY
TRBV5-4 | ASSLVGGGNYGYT
TRBV5-1 | ASSLVGPGNEQF
TRBV5-5 | ASSLWGRENTEAF
TRBV18 | ASSPRQVNTGELF
TRBV3-1/TRBV3-2 | ASSAEAGADTEAF
TRBV7-4 | ASSLVRFTDTQY
TRBV3-1/TRBV3-2 | ASSRRGLRGGSGYT
TRBV9 | ASSPEDRWDEQY